Listed here are 26 T cell receptor beta chains from one sample, sequenced in a study of shared clonotypes between healthy human individuals. This table comes from immunoSEQ multiplex PCR, and its TCRdb copy is limited to in-frame clones, with some not included. This sample carries 1.4 million or so clones, 98% of them seen once, and the ten largest clones take approximately 0.38%. The sample consisted of naive CD4+ T cells sorted from blood. Subset here: CD45RA+ positively selected. These receptor sequences come from a man younger than 40 in good health.

This clone was counted a single time. The chain carries TRBV5-1 and TRBJ2-1, with TRBD2 matching over 10 bases. This CDR3 has 15 residues. V was pared by 4 bases and J by 8 bases, with 9 bases of the junction left unmatched. Germline lookup yields CDR1 SGHRS and CDR2 YFSETQ. The CDR3 DNA reads as TGCGCCAGCAGCGGATCTAGCGGGAGCACACATGAGCAGTTCTTC. This codes for CASSGSSGSTHEQFF. Filled out from reference TRBV5-1 and TRBJ2-1, the complete variable domain reads KAGVTQTPRYLIKTRGQQVTLSCSPISGHRSVSWYQQTPGQGLQFLFEYFSETQRNKGNFPGRFSGRQFSNSRSEMNVSTLELGDSALYLCASSGSSGSTHEQFFGPGTRLTVL.

This chain uses TRBV2 with TRBJ1-2; D gene ambiguous. The CDR3 loop spans 15 amino acids. V gave up 1 base and J gave up 1 base, with 10 bases separating them. Looked up from germline, CDR1 is SNHLY and CDR2 is FYNNEI. CDR3 protein: CASSEERTGNYGYTF. The CDR3 DNA sequence: TGTGCCAGCAGTGAAGAGCGAACCGGTAACTATGGCTACACCTTC.

This chain joins TRBV5-1 and TRBJ2-1, with TRBD2 matching 9 bases. The J segment lost 6 bases and the V segment lost 5 bases, leaving 6 bases of the junction unmatched. Germline assignment: CDR1 SGHRS and CDR2 YFSETQ. This CDR3 region has 14 residues. The CDR3 is CASRVAGGRNEQFF. CDR3 nucleotide sequence: TGCGCCAGCAGGGTGGCGGGAGGGCGCAATGAGCAGTTCTTC.

The chain carries TRBV19 and TRBJ2-2; 14 positions match TRBD2. The CDR3 contains 18 residues. Trimming at V came to 0 bases and at J to 5 bases, leaving 5 bases not matched to a gene. Germline V CDR1 and CDR2: LNHDA, SQIVND (reference sequence). The CDR3 reads CASSIERGLAGVTGELFF. In DNA form, the CDR3 reads TGTGCCAGTAGTATAGAGAGGGGACTAGCGGGAGTTACCGGGGAGCTGTTTTTT.

This chain connects TRBV5-4 to TRBJ2-1; the D gene is possibly TRBD1 (6 bases). The CDR3 totals 13 residues. Germline values: CDR1 SGHNT, CDR2 YYREEE (reference sequence). The V gene lost 5 bases and the J gene lost 6 bases, with 12 bases spanning the gap. The CDR3 loop reads CASRYRVGNEQFF. The CDR3 DNA reads as TGTGCCAGCAGGTACAGGGTGGGCAATGAGCAGTTCTTC.

V is TRBV2 and J is TRBJ2-2; 9 bases line up with TRBD1. Looked up from germline, CDR1 is SNHLY and CDR2 is FYNNEI. The CDR3 loop spans 15 amino acids. Losses at the gene ends were 10 bases for V and 5 bases for J; bases not matched to a gene: 11. CDR3 sequence reads: CAIQSGTGRTGELFF. The CDR3 DNA is TGTGCCATCCAATCCGGGACAGGGCGGACCGGGGAGCTGTTTTTT.

V is TRBV19 and J is TRBJ2-7; 10 nucleotides agree with TRBD1. V trimming: 4 bases; J trimming: 3 bases; junction bases outside the gene matches: 9. The CDR3 is made up of 16 amino acids. Germline V lookup: CDR1 LNHDA, CDR2 SQIVND (reference sequence). The CDR3, as DNA: TGTGCCAGTAGTAGAGGGACAGGGGCCGAGTTCTACGAGCAGTACTTC. This encodes CASSRGTGAEFYEQYF.

This sequence joins TRBV2 and TRBJ1-5, with TRBD1 matching 7 bases. Germline V CDR1 and CDR2: SNHLY, FYNNEI. J gave up 5 bases and V 6 bases, and 4 bases lay outside the gene matches. This CDR3 has 13 amino acids. The chain's CDR3 is CASRGQIYQPQHF. CDR3 DNA: TGTGCCAGCAGGGGACAGATATATCAGCCCCAGCATTTT. The full variable domain, its missing parts supplied by reference TRBV2 and TRBJ1-5, is EPEVTQTPSHQVTQMGQEVILRCVPISNHLYFYWYRQILGQKVEFLVSFYNNEISEKSEIFDDQFSVERPDGSNFTLKIRSTKLEDSAMYFCASRGQIYQPQHFGDGTRLSIL.

Remarks on this clone: Other nucleotide sequences in the sample specify the same CDR3. V and J are TRBV27 and TRBJ2-7, with a tentative D call TRBD2 (6 bases). V gave up 3 bases and J gave up 4 bases, with 16 bases separating them. The CDR3 runs to 15 residues. Germline V CDR1 and CDR2: MNHEY, SMNVEV (reference sequence). The CDR3 protein is CASSLYGDGGYEQYF. In DNA form, the CDR3 reads TGTGCCAGCAGTTTGTACGGGGATGGGGGGTACGAGCAGTACTTC.

The CDR3 nucleotides are TGTGCCAGCAGGGGCCATCCTATCGGGGGGACTAGCGGATACAATGAGCAGTTCTTC. Translating gives CASRGHPIGGTSGYNEQFF. The chain employs TRBV27 and TRBJ2-1, with 11 bases that match TRBD2. Germline V gene sequence: CDR1 MNHEY, CDR2 SMNVEV (reference sequence). With 6 bases clipped from V and 4 bases from J, the junction kept 17 bases outside the gene matches. The CDR3 has 19 residues.

The chain carries TRBV7-2 and TRBJ2-7; D remains ambiguous. V lost 5 bases and J lost 7, with 9 bases in between. CDR3 length equals 11 residues. Germline assignment: CDR1 SGHTA and CDR2 FQGNSA. In DNA, the CDR3 is TGTGCCAGCAGCCGTTCCGGAGAGCAGTACTTC. This sequence encodes CASSRSGEQYF. Full variable domain (remainder filled in from reference TRBV7-2 and TRBJ2-7): GAGVSQSPSNKVTEKGKDVELRCDPISGHTALYWYRQSLGQGLEFLIYFQGNSAPDKSGLPSDRFSAERTGGSVSTLTIQRTQQEDSAVYLCASSRSGEQYFGPGTRLTVT.

The chain carries TRBV5-6 and TRBJ1-2, with 7 bases identical to TRBD1. Looked up from germline, CDR1 is SGHDT and CDR2 is YYEEEE. The CDR3 spans 16 residues. With 4 bases clipped from V and 4 bases from J, the junction kept 13 bases outside the gene matches. This CDR3 is CASSPGGQPETYGYTF. DNA of the CDR3: TGTGCCAGCAGCCCCGGGGGACAGCCTGAGACCTATGGCTACACCTTC.

The rearrangement links TRBV11-2 to TRBJ2-3; D is uncertain. Between the trimmed V and J ends, which lost 5 bases and 1 base, there was a span of 22 bases. The CDR3 extends over 18 amino acids. CDR1 is SGHAT and CDR2 is FQNNGV in the germline V gene. CDR3 nucleotides: TGTGCCAGCAGCCCCCGCTCCGTAGGGATCGGGCGCACAGATACGCAGTATTTT. Amino acids: CASSPRSVGIGRTDTQYF.

Remarks on this clone: In the same sample, other DNA sequences code for this CDR3. The chain recombines TRBV18 with TRBJ1-1; the D gene is possibly TRBD1 (5 bases). The CDR3 has 14 amino acids. V lost 6 bases and J lost 4, with 15 bases in between. CDR1 and CDR2 (germline): KGHSH, LQKENI. CDR3 amino acids: CASSRAGGRTEAFF. In DNA, the CDR3 is TGTGCCAGCTCCCGAGCGGGGGGTCGCACTGAAGCTTTCTTT. Drawing the rest from reference TRBV18 and TRBJ1-1, the complete variable domain is NAGVMQNPRHLVRRRGQEARLRCSPMKGHSHVYWYRQLPEEGLKFMVYLQKENIIDESGMPKERFSAEFPKEGPSILRIQQVVRGDSAAYFCASSRAGGRTEAFFGQGTRLTVV.

This clone was recorded only once. CDR3 loop: CASSFREGGSGYTF. The CDR3 DNA sequence: TGTGCCAGCAGCTTTCGGGAAGGGGGGAGCGGCTACACCTTC. The chain is built from TRBV7-9 and TRBJ1-2, with D perhaps TRBD1 (6 bases). The V gene's germline CDR1 is SEHNR and CDR2 FQNEAQ (reference sequence). The CDR3 is 14 residues long. Trimming cost V 3 bases and J 8 bases, with 16 bases left between them.

The chain joins TRBV6-5 to TRBJ1-1; 8 nucleotides align to TRBD1. The CDR3 spans 13 residues. From germline, CDR1 is MNHEY and CDR2 SVGAGI. Trimming removed 5 bases from V and 11 bases from J; junction bases left unmatched: 10. The CDR3 protein is CASSERTGSFAFF. The CDR3, as DNA: TGTGCCAGCAGTGAACGGACAGGGAGTTTCGCTTTCTTT.

For this clone: Other DNA sequences in the sample encode the same CDR3. The rearrangement links TRBV5-1 to TRBJ2-3; 11 bases align to TRBD2. Germline assignment: CDR1 SGHRS and CDR2 YFSETQ. Unmatched junction bases numbered 4, after V lost 0 bases and J lost 4 bases. The CDR3 loop spans 16 amino acids. The CDR3 DNA reads TGCGCCAGCAGCTTGGCTACTAGCGGGAGCGCAGATACGCAGTATTTT. Translating gives CASSLATSGSADTQYF.

V is TRBV7-6 and J is TRBJ2-2; D uncertain. With 8 bases removed from V and 6 bases from J, the gap between germline ends came to 13 bases. Germline V CDR1 and CDR2: SGHVS, FNYEAQ. The CDR3 is made up of 13 amino acids. CDR3 sequence (DNA): TGTGCCAGCGGTCCGGCCATTTCCGGGGAGCTGTTTTTT. Encoded protein: CASGPAISGELFF.

The rearrangement joins TRBV7-9 to TRBJ1-3; D may be TRBD1 (6 bases). Per germline, CDR1 SEHNR and CDR2 FQNEAQ (reference sequence). The V end was cut by 1 base, the J end by 0 bases, with 19 bases between. CDR3 length: 19 amino acids. CDR3 protein: CASSLEGTSLRVSGNTIYF. The CDR3 DNA sequence: TGTGCCAGCAGCTTAGAAGGGACATCTCTCAGAGTCTCTGGAAACACCATATATTTT.

Written as DNA, the CDR3 is TGCGCCAGCAGCTTGGCCGGGACGACAGCCGACGAGCAGTACTTC. Residues: CASSLAGTTADEQYF. The chain carries TRBV5-1 and TRBJ2-7, with D tentatively TRBD1 or TRBD2 (5 bases each). CDR1 and CDR2 (germline): SGHRS, YFSETQ. The CDR3 has 15 amino acids. Trimming took off 0 bases at V and 5 bases at J, with 15 bases between the two ends.

The V gene is TRBV28, the J gene TRBJ2-5; 9 bases are shared with TRBD1. CDR3 length: 13 amino acids. The J segment lost 5 bases and the V segment lost 9 bases, leaving 7 bases of the junction unmatched. Looked up from germline, CDR1 is MDHEN and CDR2 is SYDVKM. The CDR3 DNA reads as TGTGCCAGTACCTACAGGGGGCGGGAGACCCAGTACTTC. Its translation is CASTYRGRETQYF.

This clone was detected only once. The chain carries TRBV5-1 and TRBJ2-1; TRBD2 agrees at 7 bases. This CDR3 is 15 amino acids long. Losses at the gene ends were 4 bases for V and 4 bases for J; bases not matched to a gene: 8. The germline gives CDR1 SGHRS, CDR2 YFSETQ. In DNA form, the CDR3 reads TGCGCCAGCAGCCCACTAGCGTTAGAATACAATGAGCAGTTCTTC. Protein product: CASSPLALEYNEQFF.

The V gene is TRBV10-3, the J gene TRBJ2-1; TRBD1 aligns across 9 bases. The CDR3 has 14 residues. With V trimmed by 5 bases and J by 8 bases, 7 bases remained unmatched. In germline, CDR1 is ENHRY, CDR2 SYGVKD. CDR3 bases: TGTGCCATCAGTATAAAACAGGGGGCCCATGAGCAGTTCTTC. As protein: CAISIKQGAHEQFF.

The chain has TRBV5-1 and TRBJ2-7; 8 bases align to TRBD2. Germline lookup yields CDR1 SGHRS and CDR2 YFSETQ. The CDR3 runs 15 residues. With V trimmed by 4 bases and J by 4 bases, 10 bases remained unmatched. CDR3 nucleotides: TGCGCCAGCAGCCCCCTAACGGGAGGGCCGTACGAGCAGTACTTC. Translation: CASSPLTGGPYEQYF. Full variable domain (rest looked up from reference TRBV5-1 and TRBJ2-7): KAGVTQTPRYLIKTRGQQVTLSCSPISGHRSVSWYQQTPGQGLQFLFEYFSETQRNKGNFPGRFSGRQFSNSRSEMNVSTLELGDSALYLCASSPLTGGPYEQYFGPGTRLTVT.

This clone was counted a single time. The rearrangement links TRBV18 to TRBJ2-5; D unclear. V lost 1 base and J 1 base, leaving 7 bases between the germline ends. This CDR3 is built from 14 residues. Germline CDR1 is KGHSH and CDR2 is LQKENI. CDR3 sequence: CASSPLPIQETQYF. Written as DNA, the CDR3 is TGTGCCAGCTCACCACTGCCTATCCAAGAGACCCAGTACTTC. The whole variable domain, remainder taken from reference TRBV18 and TRBJ2-5, is NAGVMQNPRHLVRRRGQEARLRCSPMKGHSHVYWYRQLPEEGLKFMVYLQKENIIDESGMPKERFSAEFPKEGPSILRIQQVVRGDSAAYFCASSPLPIQETQYFGPGTRLLVL.

The chain joins TRBV28 to TRBJ1-2; D gene uncertain. The length of the CDR3 is 14 residues. CDR1 MDHEN and CDR2 SYDVKM come from the germline V gene. V dropped 6 bases and J dropped 4 bases, with 15 bases sitting between them. In DNA, the CDR3 is TGTGCCAGCAGACGAGGCCCGGGGAGCTATGGCTACACCTTC. This sequence encodes CASRRGPGSYGYTF.